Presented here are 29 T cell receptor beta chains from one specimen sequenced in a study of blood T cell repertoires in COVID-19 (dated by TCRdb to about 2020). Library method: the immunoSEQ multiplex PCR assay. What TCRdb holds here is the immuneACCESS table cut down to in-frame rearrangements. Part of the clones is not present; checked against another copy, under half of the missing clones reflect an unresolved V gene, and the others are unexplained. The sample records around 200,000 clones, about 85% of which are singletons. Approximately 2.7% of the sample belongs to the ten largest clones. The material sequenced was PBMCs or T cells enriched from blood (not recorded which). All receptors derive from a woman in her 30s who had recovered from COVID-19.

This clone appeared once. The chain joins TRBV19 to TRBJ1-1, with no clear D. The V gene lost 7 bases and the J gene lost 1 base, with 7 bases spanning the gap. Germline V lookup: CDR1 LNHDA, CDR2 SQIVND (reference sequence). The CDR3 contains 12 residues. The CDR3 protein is CASKLGNTEAFF. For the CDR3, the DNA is TGTGCCAGTAAGCTAGGGAACACTGAAGCTTTCTTT.

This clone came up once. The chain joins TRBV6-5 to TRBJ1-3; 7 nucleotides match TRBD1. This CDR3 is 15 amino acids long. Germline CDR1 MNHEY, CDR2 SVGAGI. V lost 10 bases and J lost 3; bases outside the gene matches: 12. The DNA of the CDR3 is TGTGCCACTGTTCCGAGACAGGGCGTTGGAAACACCATATATTTT. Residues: CATVPRQGVGNTIYF.

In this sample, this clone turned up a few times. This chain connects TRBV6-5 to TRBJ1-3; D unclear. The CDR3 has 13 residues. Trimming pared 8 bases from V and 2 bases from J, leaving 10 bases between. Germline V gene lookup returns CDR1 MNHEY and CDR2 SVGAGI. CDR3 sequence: CASRAVAGNTIYF. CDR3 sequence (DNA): TGTGCCAGCCGCGCGGTGGCTGGAAACACCATATATTTT.

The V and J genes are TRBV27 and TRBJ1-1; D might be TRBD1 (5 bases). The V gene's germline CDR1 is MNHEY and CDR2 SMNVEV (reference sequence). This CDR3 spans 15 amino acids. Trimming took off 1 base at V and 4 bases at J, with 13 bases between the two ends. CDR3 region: CASSLFGREGTEAFF. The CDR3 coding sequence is TGTGCCAGCAGTTTATTCGGCAGGGAGGGCACTGAAGCTTTCTTT.

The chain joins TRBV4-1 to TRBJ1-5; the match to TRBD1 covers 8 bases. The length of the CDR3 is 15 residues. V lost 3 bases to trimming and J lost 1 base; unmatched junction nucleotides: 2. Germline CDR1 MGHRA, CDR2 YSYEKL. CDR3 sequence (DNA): TGCGCCAGCAGCCAGCAGGGGGCCAGCAATCAGCCCCAGCATTTT. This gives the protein CASSQQGASNQPQHF.

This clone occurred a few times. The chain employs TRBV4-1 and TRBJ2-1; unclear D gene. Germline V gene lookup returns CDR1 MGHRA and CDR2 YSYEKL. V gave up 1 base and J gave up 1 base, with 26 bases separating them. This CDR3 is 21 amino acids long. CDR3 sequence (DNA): TGCGCCAGCAGCCAAGTCGTCGGAAGAACGGATCCCGCCAGGTCCTACAATGAGCAGTTCTTC. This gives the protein CASSQVVGRTDPARSYNEQFF.

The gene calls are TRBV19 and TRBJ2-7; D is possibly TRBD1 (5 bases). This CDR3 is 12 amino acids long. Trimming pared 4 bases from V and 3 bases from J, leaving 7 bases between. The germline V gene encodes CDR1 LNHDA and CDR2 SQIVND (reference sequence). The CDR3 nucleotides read TGTGCCAGTAGTACAGGGTACTACGAGCAGTACTTC. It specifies CASSTGYYEQYF. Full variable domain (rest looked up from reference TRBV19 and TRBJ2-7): DGGITQSPKYLFRKEGQNVTLSCEQNLNHDAMYWYRQDPGQGLRLIYYSQIVNDFQKGDIAEGYSVSREKKESFPLTVTSAQKNPTAFYLCASSTGYYEQYFGPGTRLTVT.

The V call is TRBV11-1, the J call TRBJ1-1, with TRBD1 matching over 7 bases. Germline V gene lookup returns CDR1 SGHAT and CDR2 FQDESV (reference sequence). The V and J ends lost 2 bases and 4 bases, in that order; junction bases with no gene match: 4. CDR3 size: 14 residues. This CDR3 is CASSLNRGGTEAFF. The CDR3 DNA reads TGTGCCAGCAGCTTAAACAGGGGAGGCACTGAAGCTTTCTTT.

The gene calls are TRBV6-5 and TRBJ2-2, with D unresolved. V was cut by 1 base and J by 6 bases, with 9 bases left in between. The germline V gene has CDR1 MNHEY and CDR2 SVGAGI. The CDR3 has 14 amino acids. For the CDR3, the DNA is TGTGCCAGCAGTTACTTCCGACAAGCCGGGGAGCTGTTTTTT. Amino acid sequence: CASSYFRQAGELFF.

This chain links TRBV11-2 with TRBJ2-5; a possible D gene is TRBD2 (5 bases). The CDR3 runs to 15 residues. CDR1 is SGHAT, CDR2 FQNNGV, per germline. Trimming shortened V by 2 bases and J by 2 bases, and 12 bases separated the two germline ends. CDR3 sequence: CASSLMRTQQETQYF. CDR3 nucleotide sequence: TGTGCCAGCAGCTTAATGCGGACTCAACAAGAGACCCAGTACTTC.

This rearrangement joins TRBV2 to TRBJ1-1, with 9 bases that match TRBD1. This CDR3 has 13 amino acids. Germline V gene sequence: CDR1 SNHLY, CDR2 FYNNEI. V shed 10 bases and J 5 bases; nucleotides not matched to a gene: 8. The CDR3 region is CATGGTGNTEAFF. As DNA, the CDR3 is TGTGCCACCGGCGGGACAGGGAATACTGAAGCTTTCTTT.

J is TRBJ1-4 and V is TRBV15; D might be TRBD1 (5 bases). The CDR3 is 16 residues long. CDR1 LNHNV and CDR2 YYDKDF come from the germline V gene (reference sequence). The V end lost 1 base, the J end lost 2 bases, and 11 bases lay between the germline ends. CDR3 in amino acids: CATSRVREGTNEKLFF. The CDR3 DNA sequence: TGTGCCACCAGCAGAGTAAGGGAGGGGACTAATGAAAAACTGTTTTTT.

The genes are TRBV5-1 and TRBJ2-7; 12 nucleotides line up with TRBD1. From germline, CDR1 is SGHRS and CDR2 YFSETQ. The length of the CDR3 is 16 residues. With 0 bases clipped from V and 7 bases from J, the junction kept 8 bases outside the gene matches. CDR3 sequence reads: CASSLAGGQGAREQYF. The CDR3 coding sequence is TGCGCCAGCAGCTTGGCCGGGGGACAGGGGGCGCGGGAGCAGTACTTC.

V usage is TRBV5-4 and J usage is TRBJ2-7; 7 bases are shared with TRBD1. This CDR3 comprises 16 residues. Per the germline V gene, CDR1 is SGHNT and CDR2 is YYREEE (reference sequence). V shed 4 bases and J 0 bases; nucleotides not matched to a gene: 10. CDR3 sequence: CASSQQDRLLSYEQYF. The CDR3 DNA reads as TGTGCCAGCAGCCAACAGGACAGGCTCCTCTCCTACGAGCAGTACTTC.

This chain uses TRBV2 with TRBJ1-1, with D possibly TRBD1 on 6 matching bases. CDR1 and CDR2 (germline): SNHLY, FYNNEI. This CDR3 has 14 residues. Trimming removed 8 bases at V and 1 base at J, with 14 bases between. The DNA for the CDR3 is TGTGCCAGCGTACTGCAGGGGTGGAACACTGAAGCTTTCTTT. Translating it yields CASVLQGWNTEAFF.

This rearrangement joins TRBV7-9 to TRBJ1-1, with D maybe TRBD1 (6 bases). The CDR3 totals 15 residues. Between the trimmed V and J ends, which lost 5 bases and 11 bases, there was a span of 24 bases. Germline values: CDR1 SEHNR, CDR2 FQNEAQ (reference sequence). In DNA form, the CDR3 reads TGTGCCAGCAGCCTCTCCGAAACAGGGTTTAATTCGGCTTTCTTT. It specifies CASSLSETGFNSAFF.

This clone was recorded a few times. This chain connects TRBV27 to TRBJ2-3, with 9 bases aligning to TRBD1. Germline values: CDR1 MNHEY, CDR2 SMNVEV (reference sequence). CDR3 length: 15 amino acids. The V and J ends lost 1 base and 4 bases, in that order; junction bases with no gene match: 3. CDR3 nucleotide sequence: TGTGCCAGCAGTTTATTGGGACAGGGATCAGATACGCAGTATTTT. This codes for CASSLLGQGSDTQYF.

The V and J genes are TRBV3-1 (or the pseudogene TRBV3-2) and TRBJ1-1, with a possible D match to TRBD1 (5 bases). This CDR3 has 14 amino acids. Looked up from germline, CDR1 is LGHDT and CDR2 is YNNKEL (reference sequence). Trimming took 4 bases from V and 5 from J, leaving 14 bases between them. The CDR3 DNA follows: TGTGCCAGCAGCCTGAGCGGGGGAGGAACTGAAGCTTTCTTT. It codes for CASSLSGGGTEAFF.

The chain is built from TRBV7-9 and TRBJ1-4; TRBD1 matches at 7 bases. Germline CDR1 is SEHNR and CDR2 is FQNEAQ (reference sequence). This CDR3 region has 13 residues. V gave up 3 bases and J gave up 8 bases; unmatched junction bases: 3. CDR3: CASSFTGVEKLFF. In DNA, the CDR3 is TGTGCCAGCAGCTTCACAGGGGTAGAAAAACTGTTTTTT.

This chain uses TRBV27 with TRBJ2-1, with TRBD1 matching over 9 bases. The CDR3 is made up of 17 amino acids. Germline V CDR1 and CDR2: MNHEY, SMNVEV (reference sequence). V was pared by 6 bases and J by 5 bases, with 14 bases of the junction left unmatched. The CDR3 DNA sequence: TGTGCCAGCAGAGATGACAGGGGGTTCCGAGGACACAATGAGCAGTTCTTC. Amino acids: CASRDDRGFRGHNEQFF.

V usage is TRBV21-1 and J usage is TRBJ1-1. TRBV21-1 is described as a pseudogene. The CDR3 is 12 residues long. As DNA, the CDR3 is TGTGCCAGCAGCAAAGGAGTCACTGAAGCTTTCTTT. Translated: CASSKGVTEAFF.

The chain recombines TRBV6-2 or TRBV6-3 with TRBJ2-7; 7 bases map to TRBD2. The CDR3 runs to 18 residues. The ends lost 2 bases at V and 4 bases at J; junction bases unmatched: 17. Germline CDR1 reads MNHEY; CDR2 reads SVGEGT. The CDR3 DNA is TGTGCCAGCAGTTACACCCTCCCTGAGCTAGCGGTTATTTACGAGCAGTACTTC. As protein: CASSYTLPELAVIYEQYF.

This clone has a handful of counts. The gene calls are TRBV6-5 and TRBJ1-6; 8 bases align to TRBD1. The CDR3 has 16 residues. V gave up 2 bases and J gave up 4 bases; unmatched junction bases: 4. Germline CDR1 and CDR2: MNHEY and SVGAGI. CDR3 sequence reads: CASSYGTGLYNSPLHF. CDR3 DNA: TGTGCCAGCAGTTACGGGACAGGACTTTATAATTCACCCCTCCACTTT.

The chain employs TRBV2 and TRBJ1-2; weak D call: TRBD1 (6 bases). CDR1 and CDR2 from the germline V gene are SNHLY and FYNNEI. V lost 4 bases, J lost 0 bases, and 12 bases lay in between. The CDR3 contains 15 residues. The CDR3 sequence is CASSVRQVANYGYTF. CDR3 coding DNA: TGTGCCAGCAGTGTTCGACAGGTAGCTAACTATGGCTACACCTTC.

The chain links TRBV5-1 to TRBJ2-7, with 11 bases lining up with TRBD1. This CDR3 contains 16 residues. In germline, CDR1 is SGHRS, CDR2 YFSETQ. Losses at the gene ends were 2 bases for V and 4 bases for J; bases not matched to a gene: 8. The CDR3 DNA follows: TGCGCCAGCAGCTTAGGGACAGGGGGGAGAGGGTACGAGCAGTACTTC. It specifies CASSLGTGGRGYEQYF.

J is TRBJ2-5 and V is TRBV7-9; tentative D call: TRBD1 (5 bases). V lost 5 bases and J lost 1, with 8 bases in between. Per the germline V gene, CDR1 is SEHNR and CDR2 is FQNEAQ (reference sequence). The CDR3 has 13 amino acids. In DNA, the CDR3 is TGTGCCAGCAGCCTGGACATCCAAGAGACCCAGTACTTC. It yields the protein CASSLDIQETQYF.

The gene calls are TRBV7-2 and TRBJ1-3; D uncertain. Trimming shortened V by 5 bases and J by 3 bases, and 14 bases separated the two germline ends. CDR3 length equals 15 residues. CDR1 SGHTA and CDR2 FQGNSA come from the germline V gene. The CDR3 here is CASSPGRAFGNTIYF. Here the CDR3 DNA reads TGTGCCAGCAGCCCCGGGAGGGCTTTTGGAAACACCATATATTTT. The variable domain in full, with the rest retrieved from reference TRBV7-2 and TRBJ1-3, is GAGVSQSPSNKVTEKGKDVELRCDPISGHTALYWYRQSLGQGLEFLIYFQGNSAPDKSGLPSDRFSAERTGGSVSTLTIQRTQQEDSAVYLCASSPGRAFGNTIYFGEGSWLTVV.

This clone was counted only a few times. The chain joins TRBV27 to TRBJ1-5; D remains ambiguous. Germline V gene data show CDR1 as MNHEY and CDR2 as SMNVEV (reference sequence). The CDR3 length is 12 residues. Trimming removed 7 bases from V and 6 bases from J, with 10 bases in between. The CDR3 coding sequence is TGTGCCAGCACTACGGAGGGTCAGCCCCAGCATTTT. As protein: CASTTEGQPQHF.

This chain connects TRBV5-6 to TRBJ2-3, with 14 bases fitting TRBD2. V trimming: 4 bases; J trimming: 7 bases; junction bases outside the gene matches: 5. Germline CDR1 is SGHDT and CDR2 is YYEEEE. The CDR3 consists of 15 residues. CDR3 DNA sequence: TGTGCCAGCAGCCGACTAGCGGGGGGGAGAAATACGCAGTATTTT. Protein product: CASSRLAGGRNTQYF.